A selection of T cell receptor beta chains follows, all from one sample in a study of T cell repertoires in cytomegalovirus infection. For these receptors, no antigen is known. TCRdb re-called the reads through MiXCR, storing one row per CDR3 protein. The sample yields a few hundred thousand distinct CDR3 sequences, under 35% seen once. The material sequenced was cultured PBMCs, taken from culture after CMV antigen stimulation. These receptors were taken from a human donor in good health (CMV status not recorded). Some clones in this sample may be carry-over from other donors' samples. CDR3s include the opening cysteine and the closing phenylalanine or tryptophan. Fields, in order: CDR3 protein, V gene, J gene, clone size. Size is stated for part of the rows, as once, few or many counts, or as a class when the clone is expanded.

CDR3: CASSYAGGPGEQFF; V: TRBV6-2/TRBV6-3; J: TRBJ2-1; size: few
CDR3: CASSRDSNYEQYF; V: TRBV28; J: TRBJ2-7; size: few
CDR3: CASGLDGGTEAFF; V: TRBV7-3; J: TRBJ1-1; size: many
CDR3: CASSSQRTAAFF; V: TRBV7-2; J: TRBJ1-1; size: NA
CDR3: CASSEALGRGRRGYTF; V: TRBV6-1; J: TRBJ1-2; size: NA
CDR3: CASSAYRQRANEKLFF; V: TRBV19; J: TRBJ1-4; size: NA
CDR3: CATTNGGAGGYNQPQHF; V: TRBV28; J: TRBJ1-5; size: NA
CDR3: CASSLADTNYGYTF; V: TRBV5-1; J: TRBJ1-2; size: NA
CDR3: CASRPGLAGGRSYEQYF; V: TRBV6-2/TRBV6-3; J: TRBJ2-7; size: few
CDR3: CASNEGQGYGYTF; V: TRBV12-3/TRBV12-4; J: TRBJ1-2; size: few
CDR3: CSAQLPGNEQYF; V: TRBV20-1; J: TRBJ2-7; size: few
CDR3: CASSDRSLSGNTIYF; V: TRBV6-1; J: TRBJ1-3; size: NA
CDR3: CASSDGGGSNEQFF; V: TRBV6-1; J: TRBJ2-1; size: NA
CDR3: CASSPQPGQGYQPQHF; V: TRBV18; J: TRBJ1-5; size: NA
CDR3: CASSYAGPNTEAFF; V: TRBV6-5; J: TRBJ1-1; size: NA
CDR3: CASSQFSARGGELFF; V: TRBV27; J: TRBJ2-2; size: few
CDR3: CASSVLWEEYEQYF; V: TRBV6-1; J: TRBJ2-7; size: once
CDR3: CASSLSPAVLYEQYF; V: TRBV27; J: TRBJ2-7; size: NA
CDR3: CASSLSQGVKNTEAFF; V: TRBV7-2; J: TRBJ1-1; size: few
CDR3: CSASDSGTSKGYTF; V: TRBV20-1; J: TRBJ1-2; size: few
CDR3: CASSLGGIKETQYF; V: TRBV7-2; J: TRBJ2-5; size: few
CDR3: CASSPREEQFF; V: TRBV7-6; J: TRBJ2-1; size: NA
CDR3: CASSQQQLFGYTF; V: TRBV28; J: TRBJ1-2; size: few
CDR3: CASSPPGPPYEQYF; V: TRBV18; J: TRBJ2-7; size: NA
CDR3: CASSLQGGTNQPQHF; V: TRBV7-2; J: TRBJ1-5; size: NA
CDR3: CASRMSGGAQETQYF; V: TRBV12-3/TRBV12-4; J: TRBJ2-5; size: few
CDR3: CASSSGQGWQPQHF; V: TRBV7-2; J: TRBJ1-5; size: NA
CDR3: CASSQGGEYSSGNTIYF; V: TRBV4-2; J: TRBJ1-3; size: NA
CDR3: CASKREMGEQYF; V: TRBV28; J: TRBJ2-7; size: many
CDR3: CASSQYEQYF; V: TRBV28; J: TRBJ2-7; size: few
CDR3: CSVGGLAGPSYNEQFF; V: TRBV29-1; J: TRBJ2-1; size: few
CDR3: CASSNQGSEAFF; V: TRBV27; J: TRBJ1-1; size: NA
CDR3: CASRGVGTTTEAFF; V: TRBV2; J: TRBJ1-1; size: NA
CDR3: CASSLGGFWGEQFF; V: TRBV7-2; J: TRBJ2-1; size: many
CDR3: CASTDRGSGNTIYF; V: TRBV2; J: TRBJ1-3; size: NA
CDR3: CASSNDRSGNTIYF; V: TRBV7-8; J: TRBJ1-3; size: few
CDR3: CASSAGRGNTGELFF; V: TRBV9; J: TRBJ2-2; size: NA
CDR3: CASFGLAGYNEQFF; V: TRBV28; J: TRBJ2-1; size: NA
CDR3: CASSLQGARGYTF; V: TRBV12-3/TRBV12-4; J: TRBJ1-2; size: few
CDR3: CATRPQGNANTGELFF; V: TRBV15; J: TRBJ2-2; size: NA
CDR3: CASGTLGLGLDTQYF; V: TRBV25-1; J: TRBJ2-3; size: NA
CDR3: CASSYSGGGFTDTQYF; V: TRBV6-5; J: TRBJ2-3; size: many